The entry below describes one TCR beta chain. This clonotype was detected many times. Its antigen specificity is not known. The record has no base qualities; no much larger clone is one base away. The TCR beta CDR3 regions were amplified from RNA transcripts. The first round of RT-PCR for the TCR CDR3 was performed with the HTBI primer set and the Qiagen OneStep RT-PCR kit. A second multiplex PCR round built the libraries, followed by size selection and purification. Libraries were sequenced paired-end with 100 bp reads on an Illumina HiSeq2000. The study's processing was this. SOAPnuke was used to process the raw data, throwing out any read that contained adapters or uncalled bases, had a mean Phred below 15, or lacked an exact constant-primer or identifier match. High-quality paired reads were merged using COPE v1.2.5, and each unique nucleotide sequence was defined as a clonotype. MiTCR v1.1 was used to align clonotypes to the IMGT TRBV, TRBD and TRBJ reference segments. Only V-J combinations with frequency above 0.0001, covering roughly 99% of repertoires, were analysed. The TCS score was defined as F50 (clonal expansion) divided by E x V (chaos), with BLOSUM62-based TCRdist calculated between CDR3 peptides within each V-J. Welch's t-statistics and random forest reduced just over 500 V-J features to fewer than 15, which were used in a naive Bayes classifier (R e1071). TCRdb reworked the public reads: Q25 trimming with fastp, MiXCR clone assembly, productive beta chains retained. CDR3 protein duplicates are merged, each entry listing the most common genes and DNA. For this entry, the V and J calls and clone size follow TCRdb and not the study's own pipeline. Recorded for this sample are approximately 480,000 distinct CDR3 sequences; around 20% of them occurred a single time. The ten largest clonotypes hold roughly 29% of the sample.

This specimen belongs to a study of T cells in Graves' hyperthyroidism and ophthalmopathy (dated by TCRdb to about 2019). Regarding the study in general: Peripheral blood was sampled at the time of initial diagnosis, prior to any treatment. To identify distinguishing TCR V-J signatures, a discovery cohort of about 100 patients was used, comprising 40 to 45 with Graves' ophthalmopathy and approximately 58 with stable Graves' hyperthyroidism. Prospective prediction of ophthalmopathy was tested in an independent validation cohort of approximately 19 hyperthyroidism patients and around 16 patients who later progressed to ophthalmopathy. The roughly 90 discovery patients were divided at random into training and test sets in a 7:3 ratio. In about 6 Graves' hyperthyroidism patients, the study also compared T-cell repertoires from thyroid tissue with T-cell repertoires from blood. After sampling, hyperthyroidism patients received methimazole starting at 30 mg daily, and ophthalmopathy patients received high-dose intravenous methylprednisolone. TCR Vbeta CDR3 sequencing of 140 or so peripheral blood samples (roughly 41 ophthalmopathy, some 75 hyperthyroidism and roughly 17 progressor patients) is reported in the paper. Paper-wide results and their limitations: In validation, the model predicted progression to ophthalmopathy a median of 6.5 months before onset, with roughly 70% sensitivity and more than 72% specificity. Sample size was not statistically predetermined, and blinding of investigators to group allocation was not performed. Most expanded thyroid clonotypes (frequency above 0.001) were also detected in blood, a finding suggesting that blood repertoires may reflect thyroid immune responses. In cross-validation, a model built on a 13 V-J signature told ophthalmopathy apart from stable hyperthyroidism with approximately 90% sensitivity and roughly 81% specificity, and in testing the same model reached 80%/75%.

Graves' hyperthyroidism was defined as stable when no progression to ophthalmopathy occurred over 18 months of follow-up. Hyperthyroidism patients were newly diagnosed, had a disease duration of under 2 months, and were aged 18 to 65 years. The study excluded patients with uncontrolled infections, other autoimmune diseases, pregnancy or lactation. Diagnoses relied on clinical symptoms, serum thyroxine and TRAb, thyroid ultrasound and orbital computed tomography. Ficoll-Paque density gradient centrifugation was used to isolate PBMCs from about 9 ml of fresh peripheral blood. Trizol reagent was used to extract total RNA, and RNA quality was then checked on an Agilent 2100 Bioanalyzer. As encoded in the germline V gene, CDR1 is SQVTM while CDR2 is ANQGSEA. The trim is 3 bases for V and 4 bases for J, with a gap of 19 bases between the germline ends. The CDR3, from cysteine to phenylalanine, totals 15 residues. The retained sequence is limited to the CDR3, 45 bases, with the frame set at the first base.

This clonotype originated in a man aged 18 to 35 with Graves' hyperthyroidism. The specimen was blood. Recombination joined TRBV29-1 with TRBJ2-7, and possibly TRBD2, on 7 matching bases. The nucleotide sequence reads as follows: TGCAGCGTTGAGGGGGGGCCTGGACGAACTTACGAGCAGTACTTC. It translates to CSVEGGPGRTYEQYF.